Below are 16 T cell receptor beta chains sequenced from a single sample in a study of control samples from healthy donors and cancer patients. Sequencing was performed with immunoSEQ multiplex PCR; in TCRdb, only in-frame clones are kept and a portion is missing. This sample carries around 95,000 clones, roughly 87% of them seen once, and the ten largest clones take about 18%. The sample was blood. The source of these receptors is a woman in her forties or fifties in good health.

The genes are TRBV6-2 or TRBV6-3 and TRBJ2-5; TRBD1 matches at 11 bases. The CDR3 consists of 15 residues. The germline CDR1 and CDR2 sequences are MNHEY and SVGEGT. Unmatched junction bases numbered 8, after V lost 6 bases and J lost 5 bases. CDR3 nucleotides: TGTGCCAGCAGCCCACGGACAGGGGGCCCGGAGACCCAGTACTTC. This gives the protein CASSPRTGGPETQYF.

The V gene is TRBV6-5, the J gene TRBJ2-3; D is unclear. Germline CDR1 MNHEY, CDR2 SVGAGI. Trimming stripped 2 bases from V and 0 bases from J, with 9 bases between. This CDR3 contains 15 residues. CDR3: CASSYEHSSTDTQYF. DNA of the CDR3: TGTGCCAGCAGTTACGAACATTCTAGCACAGATACGCAGTATTTT.

This chain joins TRBV25-1 and TRBJ1-2, with 7 nucleotides matching TRBD1. Germline V CDR1 and CDR2: MGHDK, SYGVNS. The trim removed 6 bases at V and 4 bases at J, leaving 5 bases unmatched. This CDR3 spans 13 amino acids. This CDR3 is CASRKGTAYGYTF. In nucleotides, the CDR3 is TGTGCCAGCAGAAAAGGGACAGCCTATGGCTACACCTTC.

This chain uses TRBV7-3 with TRBJ2-3, with TRBD1 as a possible D gene (6 bases). The V and J ends lost 5 bases and 3 bases respectively, with 21 bases between them. This CDR3 comprises 17 residues. From germline, CDR1 is SGHTA and CDR2 FQGTGA. The CDR3 loop is CASSTQAPGVGTDTQYF. The CDR3 nucleotides are TGTGCCAGCAGCACACAGGCCCCAGGGGTTGGGACAGATACGCAGTATTTT.

The chain uses TRBV7-9 and TRBJ1-1; D unresolved. Trimming pared 5 bases from V and 5 bases from J, leaving 30 bases between. The germline CDR1 and CDR2 sequences are SEHNR and FQNEAQ (reference sequence). The CDR3 is 19 amino acids. CDR3 sequence (DNA): TGTGCCAGCAGCCCTCCGGACCCAAGAAGAGGGCTGGCGCTAACTGAAGCTTTCTTT. This translates into CASSPPDPRRGLALTEAFF.

This chain links TRBV23-1 with TRBJ2-4, with D perhaps matching TRBD2 (5 bases). TRBV23-1 is classed as an ORF, of uncertain function. The CDR3 contains 16 residues. Trimming stripped 0 bases from V and 6 bases from J, with 15 bases between. Here the CDR3 reads CASSQSSRVMRNIQYF. The CDR3 bases are TGCGCCAGCAGTCAATCTTCGCGGGTCATGAGAAACATTCAGTACTTC.

This clone was observed a single time. The chain employs TRBV7-7 and TRBJ2-7, with 9 bases that match TRBD1. CDR1 is SSHAT and CDR2 is FNYEAQ in the germline V gene (reference sequence). This CDR3 contains 14 residues. Unmatched junction bases numbered 6, after V lost 5 bases and J lost 4 bases. The CDR3 spells CASSLGQGTYEQYF. The CDR3 nucleotides are TGTGCCAGCAGCCTGGGACAGGGAACTTACGAGCAGTACTTC.

This chain joins TRBV14 and TRBJ2-3; TRBD2 matches at 8 bases. J lost 3 bases, V lost 4 bases, and 9 bases had no gene match. The CDR3 sequence is 16 residues long. Germline V gives CDR1 SGHDN, CDR2 FVKESK. Written as DNA, the CDR3 is TGTGCCAGCAGCCCGACGAGCGGGAGTGGGACAGATACGCAGTATTTT. Its translation: CASSPTSGSGTDTQYF.

This chain links TRBV6-1 with TRBJ1-1; D not certain. There are 15 residues in the CDR3. Per the germline V gene, CDR1 is MNHNS and CDR2 is SASEGT. The V end lost 1 base, the J end lost 4 bases, and 13 bases lay between the germline ends. This CDR3 reads CASSEEVAVGTEAFF. The DNA of the CDR3 is TGTGCCAGCAGTGAAGAGGTCGCGGTGGGCACTGAAGCTTTCTTT.

The chain combines TRBV29-1 with TRBJ2-7; D uncertain. Trimming removed 0 bases from V and 4 bases from J, with 7 bases in between. This CDR3 contains 12 residues. Germline CDR1 and CDR2: SQVTM and ANQGSEA. The CDR3 DNA sequence: TGCAGCGTTGAAGACGCCGGTTACGAGCAGTACTTC. Encoded protein: CSVEDAGYEQYF.

This clone was detected only once. The chain carries TRBV11-2 and TRBJ2-1, with 9 bases aligning to TRBD2. Germline CDR1 SGHAT, CDR2 FQNNGV. V lost 5 bases and J lost 10; bases outside the gene matches: 12. This CDR3 is 15 amino acids long. As DNA, the CDR3 is TGTGCCAGCAGCGCCTGGACTAGCGCCACGGCGGAGCAGTTCTTC. This sequence encodes CASSAWTSATAEQFF.

This clone was detected only once. The rearrangement joins TRBV5-6 to TRBJ2-7; 7 bases map to TRBD1. After removal of 1 base from V and 7 bases from J, the junction contained 8 bases not matched to a gene. The germline gives CDR1 SGHDT, CDR2 YYEEEE. CDR3 size: 14 residues. The CDR3 is CASSLRGPNSEQYV. In DNA form, the CDR3 reads TGTGCCAGCAGCTTGAGGGGGCCGAATTCAGAGCAGTACGTC.

J is TRBJ2-2 and V is TRBV30, with 12 bases that match TRBD2. Germline trimming cut 4 bases from V and 4 bases from J; bases unmatched to any gene: 16. The CDR3 consists of 19 residues. Germline V gives CDR1 GTSNPN, CDR2 SVGIG (reference sequence). The CDR3 loop reads CAWTQGMTSGSWFTGELFF. The CDR3 DNA reads TGTGCCTGGACCCAAGGGATGACTAGCGGGAGTTGGTTCACCGGGGAGCTGTTTTTT.

The sample holds one count of this clone. This chain joins TRBV19 and TRBJ1-2; TRBD1 might be the D (5 bases). The ends were cut back, 6 bases at V and 4 bases at J, with 9 bases in the middle. The length of the CDR3 is 12 residues. The V gene's germline CDR1 is LNHDA and CDR2 SQIVND (reference sequence). CDR3 sequence (DNA): TGTGCCAGTAGGGGTCAGGGCTATGGCTACACCTTC. Translation: CASRGQGYGYTF. The variable domain in full, completed from reference TRBV19 and TRBJ1-2, reads DGGITQSPKYLFRKEGQNVTLSCEQNLNHDAMYWYRQDPGQGLRLIYYSQIVNDFQKGDIAEGYSVSREKKESFPLTVTSAQKNPTAFYLCASRGQGYGYTFGSGTRLTVV.

This CDR3 is CASSVNDLSSYNEQFF. For the CDR3, the DNA is TGTGCCAGCAGTGTAAACGACTTGAGCTCCTACAATGAGCAGTTCTTC. The chain carries TRBV2 and TRBJ2-1, with D hard to call. V lost 4 bases to trimming and J lost 0 bases, with 13 bases between them. Germline V lookup: CDR1 SNHLY, CDR2 FYNNEI. The CDR3 totals 16 residues.

The rearrangement uses TRBV6-4 and TRBJ1-5, with D possibly matching TRBD1 (6 bases). Germline V CDR1 and CDR2: MRHNA, SNTAGT. Trimming took 3 bases from V and 1 from J, leaving 10 bases between them. The CDR3 is 15 amino acids. CDR3 protein: CASSDDGQSNQPQHF. The CDR3 coding sequence is TGTGCCAGCAGTGATGATGGACAGAGCAATCAGCCCCAGCATTTT.